This T cell receptor (beta chain) was profiled in a study of beta chain features in type 1 diabetes. Study outcomes and limitations: Junctions at VDJ sites from type 1 diabetes patients had fewer insertions and more deletions.

By way of CD45RO/CCR7/CD25/CD127/CD95/CD27, the CD4+ regulatory, stem cell-like memory, central memory and naive cells were sorted. This clone was seen only a few times. Its antigen is still unknown. Reverse transcription of all isolated RNA meant that expressed TCRB transcripts were sequenced. Method: immunoSEQ multiplex PCR; TCRdb's copy keeps in-frame clones and lacks some. The sample records hundreds of thousands of clones, less than 20% being singletons. This CDR3 has 18 residues. The sequence was obtained from a man aged 18-30 years in good health. The chain joins TRBV21-1 to TRBJ2-5. TRBV21-1 is shown as a pseudogene. Sequencing was performed on naive CD4+ T cells from blood. For the CDR3, the DNA is TGTGCCAGCAGCAAAGTGGGGGAAAAGGACCACTGCCAAGAGACCCAGTACTTC. It specifies CASSKVGEKDHCQETQYF.